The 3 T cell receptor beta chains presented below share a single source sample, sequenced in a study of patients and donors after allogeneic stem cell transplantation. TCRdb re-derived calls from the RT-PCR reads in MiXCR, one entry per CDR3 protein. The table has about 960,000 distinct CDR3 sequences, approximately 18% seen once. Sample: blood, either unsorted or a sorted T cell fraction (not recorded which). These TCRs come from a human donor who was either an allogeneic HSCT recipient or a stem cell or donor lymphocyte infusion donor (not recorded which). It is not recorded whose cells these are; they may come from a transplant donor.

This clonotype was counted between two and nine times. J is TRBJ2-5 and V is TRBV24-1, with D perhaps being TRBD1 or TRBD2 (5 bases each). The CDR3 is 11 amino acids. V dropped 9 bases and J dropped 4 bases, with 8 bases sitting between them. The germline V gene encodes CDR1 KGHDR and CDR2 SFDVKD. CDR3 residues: CATSGRETQYF. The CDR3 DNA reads TGTGCCACCTCGGGGCGAGAGACCCAGTACTTC.

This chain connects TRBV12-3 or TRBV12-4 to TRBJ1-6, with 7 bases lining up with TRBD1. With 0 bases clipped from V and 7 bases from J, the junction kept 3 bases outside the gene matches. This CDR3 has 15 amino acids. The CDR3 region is CASSLAVQGNSPLHF. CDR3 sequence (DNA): TGTGCCAGCAGTTTAGCCGTACAGGGGAATTCACCCCTCCACTTT.

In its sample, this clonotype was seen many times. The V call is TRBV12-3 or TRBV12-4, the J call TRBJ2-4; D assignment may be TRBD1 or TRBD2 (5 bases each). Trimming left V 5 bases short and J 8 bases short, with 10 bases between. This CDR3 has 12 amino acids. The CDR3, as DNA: TGTGCCAGCAGTCCGCAGGGACACATTCAGTACTTC. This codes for CASSPQGHIQYF.